The sequence of this T cell receptor (beta chain) was determined in a study of T cells after yellow fever vaccination. On the study more broadly: Those fractions that held only low numbers of cells were prepared using the SMART-Seq v4 Ultra Low Input RNA kit. Study-level findings and limits: Most clones from primary vaccination resurfaced after the booster (nearly 97% CD4, less than 90% CD8). Sorted repertoires could include abundant contaminating clonotypes from bulk cells.

This clonotype was seen only a few times. Antigen: not known. Trimming cost V 4 bases and J 8 bases, with 17 bases left between them. The CDR3 length is 15 residues. The germline V gene has CDR1 MNHEY and CDR2 SVGAGI. One entry per CDR3 protein, called by TCRdb with MiXCR from the 5' RACE reads. The profile shows 500,000 to 650,000 distinct CDR3 sequences, about 12% of them singletons. This material consisted of PBMCs, taken on the day of the yellow fever booster vaccination. The V and J genes are TRBV6-5 and TRBJ1-4, with D possibly being TRBD1 (5 bases). The receptor's source is a young man who received the YFV17D yellow fever vaccine. DNA for the CDR3: TGTGCCAGCAGTTCCCTGGTCGACAGACCCGAAAAACTGTTTTTT. Translation gives CASSSLVDRPEKLFF.